Listed below are T cell receptor beta chains from one sample, sequenced in a study of shared clonotypes between healthy human individuals. The repertoire was sequenced with immunoSEQ multiplex PCR; TCRdb's copy has only in-frame clones and lacks some. The sample holds over a million clones, around four fifths seen once. Material: memory CD4+ T cells sorted from blood. All receptors derive from a man aged 18 to 29 in good health. Both conserved end residues are part of each CDR3.

V	J	CDR3
TRBV28	TRBJ1-1	CASRPGGVNTEAFF
TRBV7-8	TRBJ2-1	CASSLMAGGGNEQFF
TRBV15	TRBJ2-4	CATSRRGQGEPKNIQYF
TRBV9	TRBJ2-5	CASSVAVARSETQYF
TRBV12-5	TRBJ2-5	CASSSRGGQETQYF
TRBV20-1	TRBJ2-2	CSARGAGELFF
TRBV11-3	TRBJ2-1	CASSPGDRSYNEQFF
TRBV10-3	TRBJ2-7	CAISALRDSYEQYF
TRBV25-1	TRBJ1-5	CASSEDSAGNRQPQHF
TRBV27	TRBJ1-6	CASSSTGDSYNSPLHF
TRBV27	TRBJ2-7	CASSWSSGGPSYEQYF
TRBV6-6	TRBJ2-1	CASTLAGVNEQFF
TRBV5-1	TRBJ1-4	CASSLGLGEKLFF
TRBV18	TRBJ2-1	CASSPQPTGSTAEQFF
TRBV5-1	TRBJ1-4	CASSLQVGTQVPNEKLFF
TRBV30	TRBJ2-7	CAWSASGRKEQYF
TRBV5-4	TRBJ2-5	CASSSGTGEETQYF
TRBV19	TRBJ2-7	CASSILGRGVREQYF
TRBV5-1	TRBJ2-5	CASSPGQRETQYF
TRBV27	TRBJ2-1	CASSLEKGYNEQFF
TRBV11-2	TRBJ2-3	CASSSTDFAGDTQYF
TRBV5-1	TRBJ1-4	CASSLALIGNTRGGEKLFF
TRBV5-6	TRBJ1-6	CASSSGTHNSPLHF
TRBV28	TRBJ1-4	CASSIRGLGEEKLFF
TRBV6-1	TRBJ2-2	CASSPSGGAAGELFF
TRBV29-1	TRBJ2-7	CSVVNRVLGEQYF
TRBV7-8	TRBJ2-5	CASSFGLGEETQYF
TRBV6-6	TRBJ1-1	CASRYRVMNTEAFF
TRBV30	TRBJ1-6	CAWSTGGKTNSPLHF
TRBV6-1	TRBJ1-6	CASNDDRARSPLHF
TRBV19	TRBJ2-5	CASRGVSETQYF
TRBV20-1	TRBJ1-2	CSAEGGYGYTF
TRBV14	TRBJ2-5	CASSRGPGTGRSETQYF
TRBV6-5	TRBJ1-6	CASSYDQANNSPLHF
TRBV11-3	TRBJ2-2	CASRPGYTGELFF
TRBV5-1	TRBJ2-1	CASSITSGFYNEQFF
TRBV5-4	TRBJ2-7	CASSSAGNPYEQYF
TRBV30	TRBJ1-3	CAWSTGTGRNTIYF
TRBV5-4	TRBJ2-2	CASSLPYGGFTGELFF
TRBV30	.	CAWSQLGGGDYEQYF
TRBV11-2	TRBJ2-5	CASSLSTGGQETQYF
TRBV19	TRBJ1-2	CASSIRGYYGYTF
TRBV16	TRBJ2-7	CASSPERVSEQYF
TRBV11-2	TRBJ2-1	CASSFGGSSYNEQFF
TRBV6-4	TRBJ2-2	CASSDRGAGELFF
TRBV7-2	TRBJ1-2	CASSPGQGRYGYTF
TRBV7-9	TRBJ2-4	CASSLTGTKNIQYF
TRBV7-2	TRBJ1-1	CASSFSPANTEAFF
TRBV14	TRBJ2-5	CASSQRRDQETQYF
TRBV27	TRBJ2-2	CASRWTGNTGELFF
TRBV2	TRBJ2-2	CASTGLSTGELFF
TRBV5-6	TRBJ1-1	CASSLSGTEAFF
TRBV5-1	TRBJ2-2	CASSLDPASTGELFF
TRBV5-6	TRBJ1-5	CASNPTVNQPQHF
TRBV30	TRBJ1-2	CAWSEPGNRGGYTF
TRBV6-5	TRBJ2-2	CASSYSKRTGELFF
TRBV2	TRBJ1-1	CASSERSPVIFEAFF